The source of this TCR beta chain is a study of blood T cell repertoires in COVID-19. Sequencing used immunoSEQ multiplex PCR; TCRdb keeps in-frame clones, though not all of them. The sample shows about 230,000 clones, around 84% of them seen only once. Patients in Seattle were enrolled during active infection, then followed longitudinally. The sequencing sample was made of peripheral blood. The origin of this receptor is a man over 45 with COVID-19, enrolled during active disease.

CDR3 protein: CASSESGGVNEQFF. In nucleotides, the CDR3 is TGTGCCAGCAGTGAGAGCGGAGGGGTAAATGAGCAGTTCTTC. The genes are TRBV6-4 and TRBJ2-1; a possible D gene is TRBD2 (6 bases). The CDR3 runs 14 residues. Germline CDR1 and CDR2: MRHNA and SNTAGT. V lost 3 bases, J lost 7 bases, and 13 bases lay in between.